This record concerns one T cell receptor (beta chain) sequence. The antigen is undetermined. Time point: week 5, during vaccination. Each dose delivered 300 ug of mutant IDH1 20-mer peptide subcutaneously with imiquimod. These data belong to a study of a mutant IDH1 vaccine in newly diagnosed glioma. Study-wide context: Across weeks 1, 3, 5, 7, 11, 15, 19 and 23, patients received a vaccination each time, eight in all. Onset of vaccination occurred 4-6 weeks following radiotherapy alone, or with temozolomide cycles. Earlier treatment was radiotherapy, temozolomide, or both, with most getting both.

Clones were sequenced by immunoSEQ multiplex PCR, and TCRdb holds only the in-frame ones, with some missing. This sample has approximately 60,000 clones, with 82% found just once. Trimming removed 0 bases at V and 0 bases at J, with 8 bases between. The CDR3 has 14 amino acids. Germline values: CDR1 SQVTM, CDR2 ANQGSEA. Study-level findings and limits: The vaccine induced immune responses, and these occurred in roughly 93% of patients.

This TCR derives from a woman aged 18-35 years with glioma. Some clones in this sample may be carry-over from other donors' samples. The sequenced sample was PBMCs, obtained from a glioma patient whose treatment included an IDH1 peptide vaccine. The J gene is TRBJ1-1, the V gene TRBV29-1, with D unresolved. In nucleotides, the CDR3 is TGCAGCGTTGAAGATCGAGTGTTGAACACTGAAGCTTTCTTT. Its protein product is CSVEDRVLNTEAFF.